The subject of this entry is one T cell receptor (beta chain). Its target is not known. V was clipped by 1 base and J by 6 bases, with 12 bases between them. The CDR3 is 15 residues long. The data were obtained in a study of T cell responses to AZD1222 COVID-19 vaccine. Study findings and constraints: Baseline testing showed seropositivity in only a handful of AZD1222 recipients. There were mostly white British donors and more females than males, and clonal diversity was possibly underestimated. Close to half of all spike-specific TCRs reportedly target regions of the variants that are unmutated.

Produced via immunoSEQ multiplex PCR; TCRdb's table is partial and in-frame only. The sample has about 100,000 clones, about four fifths seen once. The receptor was derived from an adult in good health. The gene calls are TRBV23-1 and TRBJ2-2, with TRBD1 as a possible D gene (6 bases). TRBV23-1 is an ORF, with its function uncertain. The material was peripheral blood, obtained on day 0 of AZD1222 vaccination. The CDR3 here is CASSQCRGKAGELFF. The DNA of the CDR3 is TGCGCCAGCAGTCAATGCAGGGGTAAGGCCGGGGAGCTGTTTTTT.